The 29 T cell receptor beta chains in this list originate from one sample, sequenced in a study of T cells in Graves' hyperthyroidism and ophthalmopathy. From RNA transcripts, TCR beta CDR3 regions were amplified. HTBI primers drove first-round RT-PCR of the TCR CDR3. TCRdb analysed the multiplex PCR reads with MiXCR anew, one entry per CDR3 protein. The table records under 400,000 distinct CDR3 sequences, around 25% of them present only once. Sequenced: blood. The source is a man aged 45-60 years with Graves' hyperthyroidism.

The chain combines TRBV29-1 with TRBJ1-4; D gene unclear. Trimming removed 0 bases at V and 9 bases at J, with 14 bases between. The CDR3 extends over 14 amino acids. Per germline, CDR1 SQVTM and CDR2 ANQGSEA. The CDR3 sequence is CSVEDSHGLKKLFF. CDR3 nucleotide sequence: TGCAGCGTTGAAGACAGTCACGGCTTAAAAAAACTGTTTTTT.

The CDR3 DNA follows: TGTGCCACCAGCAGAGCGGGCGGGGAGCTGTTTTTT. This codes for CATSRAGGELFF. The rearrangement links TRBV15 to TRBJ2-2; D gene uncertain. The V gene lost 1 base and the J gene lost 7 bases, with 4 bases spanning the gap. Germline CDR1 LNHNV, CDR2 YYDKDF (reference sequence). The CDR3 spans 12 residues. Full variable domain (outside the CDR3, taken from reference TRBV15 and TRBJ2-2): DAMVIQNPRYQVTQFGKPVTLSCSQTLNHNVMYWYQQKSSQAPKLLFHYYDKDFNNEADTPDNFQSRRPNTSFCFLDIRSPGLGDTAMYLCATSRAGGELFFGEGSRLTVL.

This clonotype was counted only a few times. The J gene is TRBJ2-5, the V gene TRBV6-6, with 8 nucleotides matching TRBD2. The germline V gene encodes CDR1 MNHNY and CDR2 SVGAGI (reference sequence). V lost 2 bases to trimming and J lost 7 bases; unmatched junction nucleotides: 3. The CDR3 loop spans 13 amino acids. CDR3: CASSYGREGTQYF. The DNA for the CDR3 is TGTGCCAGCAGTTACGGACGGGAGGGGACCCAGTACTTC.

The chain carries TRBV19 and TRBJ1-5; 7 bases align to TRBD1. CDR3 length equals 15 residues. Trimming at V came to 6 bases and at J to 1 base, leaving 6 bases not matched to a gene. Germline V gene lookup returns CDR1 LNHDA and CDR2 SQIVND (reference sequence). In DNA form, the CDR3 reads TGTGCCAGTAGACCAATACAGGGGAGCAATCAGCCCCAGCATTTT. It translates to CASRPIQGSNQPQHF.

This clonotype was found a few times. This chain connects TRBV20-1 to TRBJ1-2, with 7 bases aligning to TRBD1. V trimming: 6 bases; J trimming: 6 bases; junction bases outside the gene matches: 4. In germline, CDR1 is DFQATT, CDR2 SNEGSKA (reference sequence). The CDR3 is 11 amino acids. CDR3 amino acids: CSAAGQDGYTF. The CDR3 coding sequence is TGCAGTGCCGCCGGACAGGATGGCTACACCTTC.

The chain links TRBV6-2 or TRBV6-3 to TRBJ2-7; no definite D call. V lost 0 bases and J 2 bases, leaving 8 bases between the germline ends. Looked up from germline, CDR1 is MNHEY and CDR2 is SVGEGT. The CDR3 has 14 amino acids. The CDR3: CASSYSGRTYEQYF. The CDR3 DNA follows: TGTGCCAGCAGTTACTCGGGCAGGACCTACGAGCAGTACTTC.

This clonotype has just a few counts. The chain carries TRBV20-1 and TRBJ2-5; D remains unclear. Between the trimmed V and J ends, which lost 1 base and 2 bases, there was a span of 5 bases. The CDR3 is 12 residues long. Germline V lookup: CDR1 DFQATT, CDR2 SNEGSKA (reference sequence). The CDR3: CSARGPQETQYF. CDR3 coding DNA: TGCAGTGCTAGAGGGCCACAAGAGACCCAGTACTTC.

J is TRBJ2-7 and V is TRBV20-1; D might be TRBD2 (6 bases). The CDR3 runs 14 residues. CDR1 is DFQATT, CDR2 SNEGSKA, per germline (reference sequence). The germline V and J ends were trimmed by 2 bases and 5 bases, with 16 bases remaining between them. The CDR3 DNA is TGCAGTGCTAGATCACGGGGAGCGGGCCACGAGCAGTACTTC. Translation: CSARSRGAGHEQYF.

This clonotype showed up just a few times. The chain employs TRBV18 and TRBJ1-5; 7 nucleotides agree with TRBD1. After removal of 1 base from V and 6 bases from J, the junction contained 6 bases not matched to a gene. The germline gives CDR1 KGHSH, CDR2 LQKENI. The CDR3 contains 15 residues. In DNA, the CDR3 is TGTGCCAGCTCACCACTACAGGGGCCGGGTCAGCCCCAGCATTTT. It codes for CASSPLQGPGQPQHF.

The rearrangement uses TRBV18 and TRBJ2-1, with D possibly being TRBD2 (6 bases). CDR1 and CDR2 (germline): KGHSH, LQKENI. The CDR3 sequence is 16 residues long. V was shortened by 3 bases and J by 0 bases, with 12 bases between the two germline ends. The CDR3 spells CASSPPQDYSYNEQFF. The CDR3 region has the DNA TGTGCCAGCTCACCGCCTCAGGACTACTCCTACAATGAGCAGTTCTTC.

The chain links TRBV3-1 to TRBJ2-7; TRBD1 matches 7 bases. The CDR3 extends over 15 amino acids. J lost 3 bases, V lost 2 bases, and 7 bases had no gene match. Germline CDR1 and CDR2: LGHDT and YNNKEL (reference sequence). CDR3 nucleotide sequence: TGTGCCAGCAGCCAAAAAGCTGACAGGGTCTACGAGCAGTACTTC. The encoded protein is CASSQKADRVYEQYF.

The chain couples TRBV24-1 to TRBJ2-1; 8 nucleotides match TRBD1. In germline, CDR1 is KGHDR, CDR2 SFDVKD. V shed 9 bases, J shed 5 bases, and the junction held 8 bases outside the gene matches. CDR3 length: 14 amino acids. The CDR3: CATERTGSNNEQFF. CDR3 nucleotide sequence: TGTGCCACCGAAAGGACAGGGTCGAACAATGAGCAGTTCTTC.

The rearrangement links TRBV27 to TRBJ2-2; perhaps TRBD1 as D (5 bases). The CDR3 has 15 amino acids. Trimming pared 5 bases from V and 5 bases from J, leaving 15 bases between. Germline V gene data show CDR1 as MNHEY and CDR2 as SMNVEV (reference sequence). This CDR3 reads CASSARQLGTGELFF. The CDR3 nucleotides read TGTGCCAGCAGTGCCCGACAGTTGGGGACCGGGGAGCTGTTTTTT.

This clonotype was detected many times. A junction end diverges from the germline sequence, so it may reflect a read error. The chain recombines TRBV5-1 with TRBJ2-1; perhaps TRBD2 as D (7 bases). Germline CDR1 is SGHRS and CDR2 is YFSETQ. The CDR3 is 14 residues long. The CDR3 DNA reads as TGTGCCAGCAGCTTAGGGGGGGCATACAATGAGCAGTTCTTC. This encodes CASSLGGAYNEQFF.

In its sample, this clonotype was seen once. The rearrangement links TRBV9 to TRBJ2-2; D unresolved. Trimming pared 0 bases from V and 6 bases from J, leaving 3 bases between. The CDR3 consists of 12 residues. Germline CDR1 SGDLS, CDR2 YYNGEE. The DNA for the CDR3 is TGTGCCAGCAGCGTAGAGGCCGGGGAGCTGTTTTTT. Residues: CASSVEAGELFF.

The CDR3 bases are TGTGCCAGCAGCTTAATTCTGGCCGGGGCCAACGTCCTGACTTTC. Its protein product is CASSLILAGANVLTF. The chain joins TRBV11-2 to TRBJ2-6; D is undetermined. V lost 2 bases to trimming and J lost 4 bases, with 9 bases between them. From germline, CDR1 is SGHAT and CDR2 FQNNGV. The CDR3 runs to 15 residues.

The sample holds a few counts of this clonotype. The chain couples TRBV30 to TRBJ1-5, with D uncertain. Trimming took 1 base from V and 2 from J, leaving 6 bases between them. The CDR3 runs 13 residues. Germline CDR1 is GTSNPN and CDR2 is SVGIG (reference sequence). The CDR3 sequence is CAWSEQGNQPQHF. CDR3 in DNA: TGTGCCTGGAGTGAGCAGGGCAATCAGCCCCAGCATTTT.

This clonotype has just a few counts. The gene calls are TRBV3-1 and TRBJ1-4, with D tentatively TRBD1 (6 bases). The germline V gene encodes CDR1 LGHDT and CDR2 YNNKEL (reference sequence). The ends were cut back, 2 bases at V and 8 bases at J, with 18 bases in the middle. This CDR3 region has 16 residues. CDR3 residues: CASSQSDSRGKEKLFF. The CDR3 DNA is TGTGCCAGCAGCCAATCGGACAGCCGAGGGAAGGAAAAACTGTTTTTT. Supplemented by reference TRBV3-1 and TRBJ1-4, the full variable domain reads DTAVSQTPKYLVTQMGNDKSIKCEQNLGHDTMYWYKQDSKKFLKIMFSYNNKELIINETVPNRFSPKSPDKAHLNLHINSLELGDSAVYFCASSQSDSRGKEKLFFGSGTQLSVL.

The CDR3 DNA follows: TGTGCCTGGAGTCCTGGGGGGACTAGCGCATTCCATGAGCAGTTCTTC. This translates into CAWSPGGTSAFHEQFF. The chain employs TRBV30 and TRBJ2-1; TRBD2 agrees at 10 bases. The CDR3 runs to 16 residues. V lost 2 bases, J lost 8 bases, and 12 bases stayed unmatched. In germline, CDR1 is GTSNPN, CDR2 SVGIG (reference sequence).

This sequence joins TRBV2 and TRBJ2-3; TRBD1 aligns across 10 bases. There are 15 residues in the CDR3. Germline CDR1 reads SNHLY; CDR2 reads FYNNEI. V was clipped by 7 bases and J by 3 bases; unmatched bases: 7. The CDR3 here is CASTGQGGETDTQYF. CDR3 sequence (DNA): TGTGCCAGCACCGGACAGGGGGGGGAGACAGATACGCAGTATTTT. Full variable domain (outside the CDR3, taken from reference TRBV2 and TRBJ2-3): EPEVTQTPSHQVTQMGQEVILRCVPISNHLYFYWYRQILGQKVEFLVSFYNNEISEKSEIFDDQFSVERPDGSNFTLKIRSTKLEDSAMYFCASTGQGGETDTQYFGPGTRLTVL.

The chain recombines TRBV29-1 with TRBJ2-5; D may be TRBD1 (6 bases). The CDR3 is 12 amino acids. Trimming took 7 bases from V and 3 from J, leaving 12 bases between them. Germline V gene data show CDR1 as SQVTM and CDR2 as ANQGSEA. CDR3 bases: TGCAGCGGAGCAGGGGCGAAAGAGACCCAGTACTTC. Residues: CSGAGAKETQYF.

The chain recombines TRBV5-6 with TRBJ2-4; no reliable D call. Looked up from germline, CDR1 is SGHDT and CDR2 is YYEEEE. Trimming pared 3 bases from V and 0 bases from J, leaving 10 bases between. The CDR3 consists of 15 residues. The CDR3 sequence is CASSSSLLAKNIQYF. CDR3 DNA: TGTGCCAGCAGCTCAAGCTTACTAGCCAAAAACATTCAGTACTTC.

This clonotype was seen a few times. This chain joins TRBV5-1 and TRBJ2-3; 11 bases line up with TRBD2. Trimming at V came to 4 bases and at J to 0 bases, leaving 10 bases not matched to a gene. CDR3 length: 18 amino acids. Germline lookup yields CDR1 SGHRS and CDR2 YFSETQ. CDR3 residues: CASSGGLAVRPSTDTQYF. In nucleotides, the CDR3 is TGCGCCAGCAGCGGGGGACTAGCGGTACGCCCTAGCACAGATACGCAGTATTTT.

CDR3 residues: CASSPLPGTSGRVNEQFF. The CDR3 coding sequence is TGTGCCAGCTCACCACTCCCCGGGACTAGCGGGAGGGTCAATGAGCAGTTCTTC. The V and J genes are TRBV18 and TRBJ2-1, with 16 bases lining up with TRBD2. This CDR3 comprises 18 residues. Germline V lookup: CDR1 KGHSH, CDR2 LQKENI. The J segment lost 6 bases and the V segment lost 1 base, leaving 6 bases of the junction unmatched.

This clonotype was seen many times. The V call is TRBV12-3 or TRBV12-4, the J call TRBJ2-7, with TRBD2 matching over 12 bases. The CDR3 spans 19 residues. V lost 6 bases, J lost 2 bases, and 17 bases stayed unmatched. The CDR3 bases are TGTGCCAGCAGCCCAGACAGGGGGCTAGCGGGAGGGAGAACCTACGAGCAGTACTTC. Amino acid sequence: CASSPDRGLAGGRTYEQYF.

This clonotype was recorded many times. CDR3 protein: CASSLEQGIGTDTQYF. The CDR3, as DNA: TGCGCCAGCAGCTTGGAACAGGGAATTGGAACAGATACGCAGTATTTT. V is TRBV5-1 and J is TRBJ2-3; tentatively, D is TRBD1 (6 bases). V lost 0 bases and J lost 3, with 14 bases in between. Germline CDR1 reads SGHRS; CDR2 reads YFSETQ. CDR3 length: 16 residues.

The chain uses TRBV5-1 and TRBJ2-1; 10 bases line up with TRBD2. The CDR3 covers 14 residues. Germline lookup yields CDR1 SGHRS and CDR2 YFSETQ. J lost 8 bases, V lost 5 bases, and 7 bases had no gene match. In nucleotides, the CDR3 is TGCGCCAGCAGAAGCGGGGGGGCTGGCTATGAGCAGTTCTTC. This sequence encodes CASRSGGAGYEQFF.

The chain carries TRBV7-9 and TRBJ2-4; D not certain. Germline V CDR1 and CDR2: SEHNR, FQNEAQ (reference sequence). The CDR3 extends over 15 amino acids. V was clipped by 1 base and J by 6 bases, with 13 bases between them. The CDR3 spells CASSLVSPYPNIQYF. For the CDR3, the DNA is TGTGCCAGCAGCTTAGTTTCCCCTTATCCAAACATTCAGTACTTC.

The genes are TRBV29-1 and TRBJ2-7; D unclear. The germline gives CDR1 SQVTM, CDR2 ANQGSEA. The CDR3 is made up of 13 amino acids. The V end was cut by 8 bases, the J end by 2 bases, with 16 bases between. The CDR3 loop reads CSYRTGTTYEQYF. The DNA for the CDR3 is TGCAGCTATAGAACGGGTACAACCTACGAGCAGTACTTC.